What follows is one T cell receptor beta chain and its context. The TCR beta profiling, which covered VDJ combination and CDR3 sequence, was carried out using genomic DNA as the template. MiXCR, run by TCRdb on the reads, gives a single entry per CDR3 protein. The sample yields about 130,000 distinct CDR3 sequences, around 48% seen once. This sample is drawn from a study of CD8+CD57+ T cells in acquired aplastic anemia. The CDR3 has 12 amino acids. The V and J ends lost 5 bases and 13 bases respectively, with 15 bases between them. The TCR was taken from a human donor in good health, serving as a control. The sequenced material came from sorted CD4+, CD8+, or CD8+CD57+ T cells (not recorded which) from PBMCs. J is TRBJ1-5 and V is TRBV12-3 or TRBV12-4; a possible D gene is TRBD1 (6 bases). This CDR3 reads CASSRGANYQHF. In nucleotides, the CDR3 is TGTGCCAGCAGTCGGGGGGCGAACTATCAGCATTTT.